This paragraph covers one T cell receptor (beta chain) sequence. This entry belongs to a study of ipilimumab plus nivolumab after autologous stem cell transplantation. Looking at the study overall: A median of 8 nivolumab and 5 ipilimumab doses were given.

Here immunoSEQ multiplex PCR was the method, and the copy in TCRdb shows in-frame clones only, minus some. The sample has 20,000 to 25,000 clones; about 80% are singletons. CDR1 is SGHRS, CDR2 YFSETQ, per germline. The CDR3 loop spans 15 amino acids. Losses at the gene ends were 4 bases for V and 0 bases for J; bases not matched to a gene: 3. Through week 26, nivolumab 3 mg/kg IV was given weeks 1, 4, 7, 10, then biweekly. The chain joins TRBV5-1 to TRBJ1-4, with TRBD1 identical over 7 bases. This specimen was PBMCs, taken in a trial of ipilimumab plus nivolumab as post-transplant consolidation. The receptor was isolated from a male donor with diffuse large B-cell lymphoma. The DNA of the CDR3 is TGCGCCAGCAGCCACGGGACAGCAACTAATGAAAAACTGTTTTTT. This gives the protein CASSHGTATNEKLFF.